This T cell receptor (beta chain) appears in the sequencing data of a study of human T cells and chemical hapten exposure. As to time point: pre-sensitization, week 0. Treatment indicated: therapeutic diphenylcyclopropenone sensitization with weekly scalp DPC. Each donor was an alopecia patient between 18 and 70 years of age who qualified for DPC. Total RNA was extracted from unfractionated whole blood. In this sample, this clonotype turned up many times. The CDR3 has 16 amino acids. V shed 7 bases, J shed 6 bases, and the junction held 18 bases outside the gene matches. CDR1 is MDHEN and CDR2 is SYDVKM in the germline V gene. TCRdb used MiXCR to reprocess the RACE reads, holding one entry per CDR3 protein. The data hold some 360,000 distinct CDR3 sequences, with less than 6.5% observed a single time.

The clonotype comes from a woman in her fifties or sixties with alopecia areata. Some clones in this sample may be carry-over from other donors' samples. The chain uses TRBV28 and TRBJ2-7; 7 bases are shared with TRBD2. The sample here was whole blood, taken in connection with sensitization to the hapten diphenylcyclopropenone (DPC). CDR3 in DNA: TGTGCCAGCAAAAGTGCCCAGGGCGGGAGTGGAATCGAGCAGTACTTC. Amino acids: CASKSAQGGSGIEQYF.